One sample yielded the 24 T cell receptor beta chains listed below, sequenced in a study of T cells after yellow fever vaccination. Each CDR3 protein gets one entry after TCRdb re-called the 5' RACE reads with MiXCR. The table includes approximately 170,000 distinct CDR3 sequences, more than 9.5% detected once. This material consisted of CD8+ T cells sorted from PBMCs, taken 15 days after the yellow fever booster vaccination. The origin of the receptors is a man between 18 and 29 years old who received the YFV17D yellow fever vaccine.

The chain recombines TRBV4-2 with TRBJ2-2; the match to TRBD1 covers 8 bases. This CDR3 region has 16 residues. J lost 2 bases, V lost 1 base, and 3 bases had no gene match. In germline, CDR1 is LGHNA, CDR2 YNFKEQ. The CDR3 sequence is CASSQGDRGNTGELFF. CDR3 DNA sequence: TGTGCCAGCAGCCAAGGAGACAGGGGTAACACCGGGGAGCTGTTTTTT.

This clonotype was counted between two and nine times. The chain employs TRBV4-2 and TRBJ1-6; TRBD1 is a possible D gene (6 bases). The CDR3 loop spans 14 amino acids. Germline lookup yields CDR1 LGHNA and CDR2 YNFKEQ. V lost 0 bases and J lost 10, with 10 bases in between. CDR3 sequence: CASSQDSGGSPLHF. In nucleotides, the CDR3 is TGTGCCAGCAGCCAAGACAGCGGGGGCTCACCCCTCCACTTT.

The chain carries TRBV29-1 and TRBJ1-3, with D possibly being TRBD1 (6 bases). The CDR3 spans 13 residues. Germline CDR1 reads SQVTM; CDR2 reads ANQGSEA. Trimming cost V 7 bases and J 7 bases, with 17 bases left between them. CDR3 amino acids: CSATDSFPNTIYF. The CDR3 region has the DNA TGCAGCGCGACGGACAGTTTTCCCAACACCATATATTTT.

The chain carries TRBV7-9 and TRBJ2-5; tentative D call: TRBD2 (5 bases). In germline, CDR1 is SEHNR, CDR2 FQNEAQ (reference sequence). V was clipped by 2 bases and J by 9 bases, with 19 bases between them. The CDR3 is made up of 15 amino acids. DNA for the CDR3: TGTGCCAGCAGCTTAACTGTCGGCCCGACCGGGGCCCAGTACTTC. Protein sequence: CASSLTVGPTGAQYF.

Ten or more counts support this clonotype. The J gene is TRBJ2-7, the V gene TRBV28, with D hard to call. V lost 6 bases, J lost 2 bases, and 8 bases lay in between. CDR1 is MDHEN and CDR2 is SYDVKM in the germline V gene. The CDR3 is made up of 12 amino acids. This chain's CDR3 is CASSPNAYEQYV. CDR3 nucleotide sequence: TGTGCCAGCAGCCCCAACGCCTACGAGCAGTACGTC.

Ten or more counts support this clonotype. The chain uses TRBV19 and TRBJ1-2; D call uncertain. The germline CDR1 and CDR2 sequences are LNHDA and SQIVND (reference sequence). The CDR3 length is 14 residues. Trimming removed 3 bases from V and 5 bases from J, with 13 bases in between. The CDR3 DNA reads TGTGCCAGTAGTATCGATTGGGCAGAATATGGCTACACCTTC. Residues: CASSIDWAEYGYTF.

This clonotype was recorded a few times. The V gene is TRBV7-9, the J gene TRBJ2-1, with TRBD1 matching over 9 bases. V lost 5 bases, J lost 9 bases, and 14 bases stayed unmatched. Germline lookup yields CDR1 SEHNR and CDR2 FQNEAQ (reference sequence). The CDR3 is 16 amino acids. The CDR3 nucleotides are TGTGCCAGCAGCCCCTGGCCGGACAGGGGAAATGGTGAGCAGTTCTTC. Translation: CASSPWPDRGNGEQFF.

J is TRBJ2-2 and V is TRBV6-5; perhaps TRBD1 as D (6 bases). This CDR3 has 14 residues. Germline V gene lookup returns CDR1 MNHEY and CDR2 SVGAGI. Trimming took off 0 bases at V and 6 bases at J, with 8 bases between the two ends. The CDR3 protein is CASSYSAGAGELFF. The CDR3 DNA is TGTGCCAGCAGTTACTCGGCAGGGGCCGGGGAGCTGTTTTTT.

The chain is built from TRBV4-1 and TRBJ2-1, with 12 nucleotides matching TRBD2. Germline V gene data show CDR1 as MGHRA and CDR2 as YSYEKL. The CDR3 runs to 17 residues. Germline trimming cut 5 bases from V and 7 bases from J; bases unmatched to any gene: 12. This CDR3 is CASSTETSGGLLNEQFF. The CDR3, as DNA: TGCGCCAGCAGCACAGAGACTAGCGGGGGCCTACTAAATGAGCAGTTCTTC.

The rearrangement uses TRBV27 and TRBJ1-2; 9 bases match TRBD1. CDR1 is MNHEY, CDR2 SMNVEV, per germline (reference sequence). V shed 5 bases, J shed 0 bases, and the junction held 7 bases outside the gene matches. This CDR3 is 16 amino acids long. CDR3 sequence (DNA): TGTGCCAGCAGTCCGGGACAGGGAATGACTAACTATGGCTACACCTTC. It codes for CASSPGQGMTNYGYTF.

This chain links TRBV5-6 with TRBJ2-7; D gene uncertain. Trimming shortened V by 2 bases and J by 0 bases, and 12 bases separated the two germline ends. Per germline, CDR1 SGHDT and CDR2 YYEEEE. The CDR3 has 15 residues. The CDR3 spells CASSLPLVRSYEQYF. For the CDR3, the DNA is TGTGCCAGCAGCTTACCCCTCGTCCGCTCCTACGAGCAGTACTTC. The full variable domain, rest sourced from reference TRBV5-6 and TRBJ2-7, is DAGVTQSPTHLIKTRGQQVTLRCSPKSGHDTVSWYQQALGQGPQFIFQYYEEEERQRGNFPDRFSGHQFPNYSSELNVNALLLGDSALYLCASSLPLVRSYEQYFGPGTRLTVT.

The rearrangement joins TRBV28 to TRBJ2-1, with 10 bases that match TRBD2. The germline V gene encodes CDR1 MDHEN and CDR2 SYDVKM. The CDR3 is 14 amino acids. V trimming: 8 bases; J trimming: 6 bases; junction bases outside the gene matches: 7. The CDR3 DNA reads TGTGCCAGCTCGAAGCGGGGGGGCCGCAATGAGCAGTTCTTC. This codes for CASSKRGGRNEQFF.

The chain couples TRBV12-3 or TRBV12-4 to TRBJ2-7; TRBD1 is a possible D gene (8 bases). V lost 3 bases and J 2 bases, leaving 14 bases between the germline ends. This CDR3 has 15 residues. CDR3 DNA sequence: TGTGCCAGCAGTTTGGGGGGGACAGGCACCTACGAGCAGTACTTC. Protein product: CASSLGGTGTYEQYF.

In nucleotides, the CDR3 is TGTGCCAGCAGTTCAGGGTACTCTGGGGCCAACGTCCTGACTTTC. Translated, it gives CASSSGYSGANVLTF. V gene TRBV5-4 combines with J gene TRBJ2-6, with D possibly matching TRBD1 (5 bases). This CDR3 spans 15 amino acids. From germline, CDR1 is SGHNT and CDR2 YYREEE (reference sequence). Trimming pared 5 bases from V and 0 bases from J, leaving 9 bases between.

The chain couples TRBV6-1 to TRBJ2-1; possible D gene TRBD1, 7 bases. The V gene's germline CDR1 is MNHNS and CDR2 SASEGT. V gave up 0 bases and J gave up 8 bases, with 23 bases separating them. This CDR3 has 18 amino acids. The CDR3 protein is CASSEAGRWTQGGHEQFF. In nucleotides, the CDR3 is TGTGCCAGCAGTGAAGCGGGGAGGTGGACCCAGGGGGGCCATGAGCAGTTCTTC.

In this sample, this clonotype turned up a few times. The chain links TRBV9 to TRBJ2-2; D could derive from TRBD1 or TRBD2 (5 bases each). Germline V gene lookup returns CDR1 SGDLS and CDR2 YYNGEE. V lost 4 bases and J lost 5, with 9 bases in between. CDR3 length: 13 residues. The CDR3 spells CASSKEGTGELFF. The CDR3 region has the DNA TGTGCCAGCAGCAAAGAGGGGACCGGGGAGCTGTTTTTT.

This clonotype was found a few times. The V and J genes are TRBV7-2 and TRBJ2-7, with TRBD1 as a possible D gene (6 bases). CDR3 length: 14 amino acids. Looked up from germline, CDR1 is SGHTA and CDR2 is FQGNSA. V was trimmed by 5 bases and J by 3 bases, leaving 14 bases between them. The CDR3 reads CASSIRDTVYEQYV. The CDR3 coding sequence is TGTGCCAGCAGCATTCGGGACACCGTCTACGAGCAGTACGTC.

This clonotype was counted many times. The rearrangement links TRBV9 to TRBJ2-3; 7 positions agree with TRBD1. Germline values: CDR1 SGDLS, CDR2 YYNGEE. This CDR3 is 14 amino acids long. After removal of 3 bases from V and 5 bases from J, the junction contained 6 bases not matched to a gene. CDR3: CASSAAGGRDTQYF. In DNA, the CDR3 is TGTGCCAGCAGCGCGGCAGGGGGAAGAGATACGCAGTATTTT.

The CDR3 is CSARGIGDQPQHF. The CDR3 DNA reads as TGCAGTGCTAGAGGTATAGGGGATCAGCCCCAGCATTTT. V is TRBV20-1 and J is TRBJ1-5, with D maybe TRBD1 (5 bases). Germline V gene data show CDR1 as DFQATT and CDR2 as SNEGSKA (reference sequence). The CDR3 sequence is 13 residues long. Trimming took 1 base from V and 5 from J, leaving 9 bases between them.

This clonotype appeared a few times. The V gene is TRBV20-1, the J gene TRBJ2-5; D gene unclear. Germline CDR1 and CDR2: DFQATT and SNEGSKA (reference sequence). V dropped 0 bases and J dropped 8 bases, with 19 bases sitting between them. CDR3 size: 15 residues. In nucleotides, the CDR3 is TGCAGTGCTAGAGATGGCAGCGTGGTCGTGGTTACCCAGTACTTC. The encoded protein is CSARDGSVVVVTQYF.

This clonotype showed up just a few times. CDR3 in amino acids: CASSMSGANVLTF. In DNA form, the CDR3 reads TGTGCCAGCAGCATGTCTGGGGCCAACGTCCTGACTTTC. The V and J genes are TRBV7-3 and TRBJ2-6; no definite D call. CDR1 is SGHTA, CDR2 FQGTGA, per germline. V shed 5 bases and J shed 1 base, with 3 bases lying between them. The length of the CDR3 is 13 residues. Supplemented by reference TRBV7-3 and TRBJ2-6, the full variable domain reads GAGVSQTPSNKVTEKGKYVELRCDPISGHTALYWYRQSLGQGPEFLIYFQGTGAADDSGLPNDRFFAVRPEGSVSTLKIQRTERGDSAVYLCASSMSGANVLTFGAGSRLTVL.

On this clonotype itself: This clone may be a read error of a much larger clone one base away. The chain links TRBV7-2 to TRBJ2-1; 7 nucleotides match TRBD2. Trimming cost V 4 bases and J 8 bases; bases outside gene matches: 11. This CDR3 comprises 15 residues. The germline V gene has CDR1 SGHTA and CDR2 FQGNSA. The CDR3 here is CASSSPARGYYEQFF. CDR3 nucleotides: TGTGCCAGCAGCTCTCCGGCGCGGGGGTACTATGAGCAGTTCTTC.

This clonotype was picked up a small number of times. The chain links TRBV5-6 to TRBJ1-5, with TRBD1 matching 8 bases. Trimming cost V 5 bases and J 6 bases; bases outside gene matches: 7. The CDR3 is made up of 14 amino acids. Germline-derived CDR1 and CDR2 are SGHDT and YYEEEE. This CDR3 is CASRYGQGGQPQHF. DNA for the CDR3: TGTGCCAGCAGATATGGACAGGGAGGTCAGCCCCAGCATTTT.

The chain uses TRBV5-1 and TRBJ2-7; 8 nucleotides match TRBD1. J lost 0 bases, V lost 4 bases, and 6 bases had no gene match. CDR3 length equals 15 residues. Germline loops: CDR1 SGHRS, CDR2 YFSETQ. The CDR3 DNA follows: TGCGCCAGCAGCAACGGACAGGGCTCCTCCTACGAGCAGTACTTC. It translates to CASSNGQGSSYEQYF.